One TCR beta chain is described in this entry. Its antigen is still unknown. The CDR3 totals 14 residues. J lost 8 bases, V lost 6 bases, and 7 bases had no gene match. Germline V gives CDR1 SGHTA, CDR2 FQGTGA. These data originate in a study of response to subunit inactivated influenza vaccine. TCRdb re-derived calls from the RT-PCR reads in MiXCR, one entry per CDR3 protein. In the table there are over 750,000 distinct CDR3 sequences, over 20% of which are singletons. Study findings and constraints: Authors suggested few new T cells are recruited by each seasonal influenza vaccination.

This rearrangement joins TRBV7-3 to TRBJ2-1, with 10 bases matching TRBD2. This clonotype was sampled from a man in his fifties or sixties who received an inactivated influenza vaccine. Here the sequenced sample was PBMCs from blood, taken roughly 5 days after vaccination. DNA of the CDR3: TGTGCCAGCAGTACTAGCGGGGAGGTCCATGAGCAGTTCTTC. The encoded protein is CASSTSGEVHEQFF.